A single sample gave rise to the 25 T cell receptor beta chains below, sequenced in a study of spatial heterogeneity in lung cancer. TCRdb re-called the 5' RACE reads through MiXCR, storing one row per CDR3 protein. The data hold 25,000 to 35,000 distinct CDR3 sequences, with approximately 5.1% observed a single time. Specified time point: blood at routine non-recurrence follow-up after resection. Material: PBMCs, obtained at follow-up. The receptors were sampled from a female donor with early-stage non-small cell lung cancer.

This clonotype came up many times. The gene calls are TRBV6-6 and TRBJ2-7, with 7 positions matching TRBD1. Germline CDR1 and CDR2: MNHNY and SVGAGI (reference sequence). V was clipped by 6 bases and J by 3 bases; unmatched bases: 5. The CDR3 has 13 amino acids. This chain's CDR3 is CASSQGGSYEQYF. The CDR3 DNA is TGTGCCAGCAGCCAAGGGGGCAGCTACGAGCAGTACTTC.

This clonotype appeared many times. The rearrangement joins TRBV7-2 to TRBJ2-1; possibly TRBD2 for D (7 bases). Germline CDR1 and CDR2: SGHTA and FQGNSA. The CDR3 consists of 15 residues. Trimming removed 4 bases from V and 10 bases from J, with 20 bases in between. The CDR3 nucleotides read TGTGCCAGCAGCTCCAGAGGGGGAGGGCCCCAAGAGCAGTTCTTC. Translated, it gives CASSSRGGGPQEQFF. The variable domain in full, completed from reference TRBV7-2 and TRBJ2-1, reads GAGVSQSPSNKVTEKGKDVELRCDPISGHTALYWYRQSLGQGLEFLIYFQGNSAPDKSGLPSDRFSAERTGGSVSTLTIQRTQQEDSAVYLCASSSRGGGPQEQFFGPGTRLTVL.

The sample holds many counts of this clonotype. J is TRBJ2-5 and V is TRBV29-1; 7 bases map to TRBD2. The CDR3 runs 14 residues. Germline loops: CDR1 SQVTM, CDR2 ANQGSEA. With 5 bases clipped from V and 4 bases from J, the junction kept 10 bases outside the gene matches. DNA of the CDR3: TGCAGCGTTCAAGGCGGGAGTCGAGGAGAGACCCAGTACTTC. Protein product: CSVQGGSRGETQYF.

This clonotype was counted many times. This chain uses TRBV13 with TRBJ2-3, with 8 positions matching TRBD2. The J segment lost 7 bases and the V segment lost 5 bases, leaving 14 bases of the junction unmatched. Germline V CDR1 and CDR2: PRHDT, FYEKMQ (reference sequence). The CDR3 totals 16 residues. CDR3 amino acids: CASSPLAGTGKNTQYF. In DNA form, the CDR3 reads TGTGCCAGCAGCCCATTAGCGGGGACCGGCAAAAATACGCAGTATTTT.

This clonotype occurred many times. V usage is TRBV18 and J usage is TRBJ1-4; D may be TRBD1 (5 bases). V lost 2 bases to trimming and J lost 5 bases, with 12 bases between them. The CDR3 runs 15 residues. Germline-derived CDR1 and CDR2 are KGHSH and LQKENI. The CDR3 DNA sequence: TGTGCCAGCTCACCAGGGACGGGGGTGAATGAAAAACTGTTTTTT. Translated, it gives CASSPGTGVNEKLFF.

Only a few counts were recorded for this clonotype. The rearrangement uses TRBV7-2 and TRBJ2-5, with D uncertain. CDR3 length: 12 amino acids. Trimming cost V 7 bases and J 5 bases, with 11 bases left between them. Germline CDR1 SGHTA, CDR2 FQGNSA. CDR3 nucleotide sequence: TGTGCCAGCACCCGCCCCGGGGAGACCCAGTACTTC. It codes for CASTRPGETQYF.

The table lists this clonotype with many counts. V and J are TRBV20-1 and TRBJ2-5; 10 bases line up with TRBD2. The CDR3 totals 13 residues. V was clipped by 5 bases and J by 5 bases; unmatched bases: 5. Germline CDR1 and CDR2: DFQATT and SNEGSKA (reference sequence). Here the CDR3 DNA reads TGCAGTGCTCCAGGAGCGGGAGGGGAGACCCAGTACTTC. Translated: CSAPGAGGETQYF.

This clonotype was seen at least ten times. DNA for the CDR3: TGTGCCAGCAGCGTAGCGGGGGGAAGCACAGATACGCAGTATTTT. Its translation is CASSVAGGSTDTQYF. This chain links TRBV9 with TRBJ2-3; the match to TRBD2 covers 7 bases. The V and J ends lost 0 bases and 0 bases, in that order; junction bases with no gene match: 1. The CDR3 has 15 residues. Germline CDR1 reads SGDLS; CDR2 reads YYNGEE.

This clonotype occurred many times. The gene calls are TRBV7-2 and TRBJ2-7; tentative D call: TRBD2 (5 bases). Germline CDR1 reads SGHTA; CDR2 reads FQGNSA. Trimming shortened V by 1 base and J by 0 bases, and 7 bases separated the two germline ends. This CDR3 comprises 14 residues. CDR3 amino acids: CASSLDGSSYEQYF. DNA of the CDR3: TGTGCCAGCAGCTTAGATGGGAGCTCCTACGAGCAGTACTTC. Full variable domain (rest looked up from reference TRBV7-2 and TRBJ2-7): GAGVSQSPSNKVTEKGKDVELRCDPISGHTALYWYRQSLGQGLEFLIYFQGNSAPDKSGLPSDRFSAERTGGSVSTLTIQRTQQEDSAVYLCASSLDGSSYEQYFGPGTRLTVT.

This clonotype was recorded at least ten times. The genes are TRBV19 and TRBJ2-1; 7 bases align to TRBD1. V gave up 5 bases and J gave up 8 bases; unmatched junction bases: 9. The CDR3 extends over 14 amino acids. The V gene's germline CDR1 is LNHDA and CDR2 SQIVND (reference sequence). Here the CDR3 reads CASSPRQGLDEQFF. CDR3 bases: TGTGCCAGTAGTCCGCGACAGGGTCTGGATGAGCAGTTCTTC.

This clonotype was seen only a few times. The chain recombines TRBV3-1 with TRBJ1-6; D gene uncertain. The length of the CDR3 is 13 residues. Trimming cost V 6 bases and J 10 bases, with 13 bases left between them. CDR1 and CDR2 (germline): LGHDT, YNNKEL (reference sequence). CDR3 sequence: CASSPTPGSPLHF. The CDR3 coding sequence is TGTGCCAGCAGTCCCACCCCGGGATCACCCCTCCACTTT. The variable domain in full, with the rest retrieved from reference TRBV3-1 and TRBJ1-6, is DTAVSQTPKYLVTQMGNDKSIKCEQNLGHDTMYWYKQDSKKFLKIMFSYNNKELIINETVPNRFSPKSPDKAHLNLHINSLELGDSAVYFCASSPTPGSPLHFGNGTRLTVT.

As concerns this clonotype: Just one base apart from a much larger clone, this may be a read error. The chain employs TRBV7-9 and TRBJ2-7, with 8 bases aligning to TRBD1. Germline-derived CDR1 and CDR2 are SEHNR and FQNEAQ (reference sequence). The J segment lost 6 bases and the V segment lost 1 base, leaving 17 bases of the junction unmatched. The CDR3 is 18 amino acids. This chain's CDR3 is CASSLVSRETGGMCEQYF. Here the CDR3 DNA reads TGTGCCAGCAGCTTAGTTTCCCGCGAAACAGGGGGTATGTGCGAGCAGTACTTC.

With regard to this clonotype: This may come from a read error, since a much larger clone is one base off. This chain connects TRBV7-2 to TRBJ2-2, with a weak D call TRBD2 (6 bases). There are 14 residues in the CDR3. Germline V CDR1 and CDR2: SGHTA, FQGNSA. CDR3 sequence (DNA): TGTGCCAGAAGCTTAAGGAGGGGCGTAGGGGAGCTGTTTTTT. This gives the protein CARSLRRGVGELFF.

For this clonotype: Just one base apart from a much larger clone, this may be a read error. The rearrangement links TRBV7-9 to TRBJ1-2; 8 nucleotides align to TRBD1. The CDR3 extends over 15 amino acids. Germline values: CDR1 SEHNR, CDR2 FQNEAQ (reference sequence). The CDR3 region has the DNA TGTGCCAACAGCTTAAAGCCAGGGGGCACCTATGGCTACACCTTC. It translates to CANSLKPGGTYGYTF.

This clonotype was detected ten times or more. V and J are TRBV11-1 and TRBJ2-7, with 7 nucleotides matching TRBD1. Germline lookup yields CDR1 SGHAT and CDR2 FQDESV (reference sequence). V shed 3 bases, J shed 3 bases, and the junction held 5 bases outside the gene matches. CDR3 size: 14 residues. The DNA of the CDR3 is TGTGCCAGCAGCTTGACAGGGACGAACTACGAGCAGTACTTC. Translation: CASSLTGTNYEQYF. The full variable domain, completed using reference TRBV11-1 and TRBJ2-7, is EAEVAQSPRYKITEKSQAVAFWCDPISGHATLYWYRQILGQGPELLVQFQDESVVDDSQLPKDRFSAERLKGVDSTLKIQPAELGDSAMYLCASSLTGTNYEQYFGPGTRLTVT.

This clonotype turned up a few times. This chain links TRBV5-6 with TRBJ1-3; D possibly corresponds to TRBD1 (6 bases). With 4 bases removed from V and 0 bases from J, the gap between germline ends came to 11 bases. Germline lookup yields CDR1 SGHDT and CDR2 YYEEEE. The CDR3 is 15 residues long. Here the CDR3 DNA reads TGTGCCAGCAGCCGGGACACGAGCTCTGGAAACACCATATATTTT. Translating gives CASSRDTSSGNTIYF.

This clonotype was recorded at least ten times. The chain carries TRBV12-3 or TRBV12-4 and TRBJ1-2; 8 nucleotides line up with TRBD1. The CDR3 is 16 amino acids. J gave up 4 bases and V 1 base, and 8 bases lay outside the gene matches. CDR3: CASSLGTGSRAYGYTF. For the CDR3, the DNA is TGTGCCAGCAGTTTAGGGACAGGGAGTAGGGCCTATGGCTACACCTTC.

This clonotype was detected many times. The genes are TRBV7-2 and TRBJ2-5, with 8 bases lining up with TRBD1. The CDR3 is made up of 14 amino acids. Trimming took 6 bases from V and 5 from J; bases not matched to a gene: 8. Germline V CDR1 and CDR2: SGHTA, FQGNSA. CDR3 in DNA: TGTGCCAGCAGACTCGACAGGGGAGTTGAGACCCAGTACTTC. This codes for CASRLDRGVETQYF.

This clonotype showed up many times. This rearrangement joins TRBV7-2 to TRBJ2-3; 13 bases are shared with TRBD2. The CDR3 runs 16 residues. Germline V gives CDR1 SGHTA, CDR2 FQGNSA. The trim removed 5 bases at V and 6 bases at J, leaving 8 bases unmatched. The CDR3 protein is CASSPTSGGLGDTQYF. The CDR3 DNA follows: TGTGCCAGCAGCCCGACTAGCGGGGGGTTGGGGGATACGCAGTATTTT.

By sample fraction, this clonotype is medium-sized. This chain links TRBV7-2 with TRBJ1-3; D uncertain. CDR1 and CDR2 (germline): SGHTA, FQGNSA. The V and J ends lost 5 bases and 0 bases respectively, with 14 bases between them. The length of the CDR3 is 16 residues. The CDR3 loop reads CASSPTAGLSGNTIYF. CDR3 sequence (DNA): TGTGCCAGCAGCCCCACGGCAGGCCTCTCTGGAAACACCATATATTTT.

This clonotype has a count of ten or more. The chain couples TRBV27 to TRBJ2-3; 7 nucleotides line up with TRBD1. V dropped 5 bases and J dropped 1; count of bases not matched to a gene: 9. The CDR3 is made up of 16 amino acids. Germline V lookup: CDR1 MNHEY, CDR2 SMNVEV (reference sequence). CDR3 DNA sequence: TGTGCCAGCAGTCCCTGGACAGGCAGGGGCACAGATACGCAGTATTTT. This codes for CASSPWTGRGTDTQYF.

This clonotype was counted ten times or more. A read error may account for a junction end that differs from germline. V gene TRBV29-1 combines with J gene TRBJ1-1, with 12 bases matching TRBD1. Germline CDR1 and CDR2: SQVTM and ANQGSEA. The CDR3 totals 12 residues. The CDR3 is CSVRTGTGGIVF. The CDR3 bases are TGCAGCGTTCGGACCGGGACAGGGGGCATAGTCTTT.

This clonotype has ten or more counts. J is TRBJ2-2 and V is TRBV29-1; tentatively, D is TRBD2 (6 bases). The CDR3 length is 15 residues. With 5 bases removed from V and 7 bases from J, the gap between germline ends came to 20 bases. Per the germline V gene, CDR1 is SQVTM and CDR2 is ANQGSEA. The CDR3 protein is CSVPEETRGNGELFF. CDR3 nucleotides: TGCAGCGTTCCCGAAGAGACTAGGGGCAACGGGGAGCTGTTTTTT.

This clonotype was picked up many times. The chain links TRBV29-1 to TRBJ1-5; TRBD1 matches 8 bases. This CDR3 is built from 13 residues. The germline CDR1 and CDR2 sequences are SQVTM and ANQGSEA. J gave up 6 bases and V 4 bases, and 5 bases lay outside the gene matches. This chain's CDR3 is CSVATGGGQPQHF. The CDR3 bases are TGCAGCGTTGCAACAGGGGGAGGTCAGCCCCAGCATTTT.

This clonotype appeared many times. The chain combines TRBV7-2 with TRBJ2-1, with 10 bases matching TRBD2. V trimming: 2 bases; J trimming: 4 bases; junction bases outside the gene matches: 2. The CDR3 is 15 amino acids. Germline V gives CDR1 SGHTA, CDR2 FQGNSA. CDR3 region: CASSLISGGYNEQFF. The CDR3 DNA reads as TGTGCCAGCAGCTTAATTAGCGGGGGGTACAATGAGCAGTTCTTC.